The clone carrying this T cell receptor beta chain appeared a few times. Its antigen is currently unknown. The time point denotes: patch test 2, 6 weeks after DPC sensitization. Described treatment: therapeutic diphenylcyclopropenone sensitization with weekly scalp DPC. These data originate in a study of human T cells and chemical hapten exposure. As for the study in general: 2% DPC applied to a 2 cm by 2 cm arm area sensitized donors.

TCRdb itself ran the RACE reads through MiXCR, one entry per CDR3 protein. The data contain under 75,000 distinct CDR3 sequences, 7.5% to 9.5% of them singletons. Regarding the study as a whole: Correlating positively with patch test score were the PT1 expanded TCR counts. Controls formed significantly fewer large CDR3 similarity clusters than expanded TCRs did.

The sequenced sample was whole blood, obtained in connection with sensitization to the hapten diphenylcyclopropenone (DPC). This TCR derives from a woman aged 45-59 years with alopecia areata. Some clones in this sample may be carry-over from other donors' samples.

The CDR3 reads CASSKRQTSRDGYTF. DNA for the CDR3: TGTGCCAGCAGCAAGCGTCAGACCAGTCGAGATGGCTACACCTTC. The gene calls are TRBV21-1 and TRBJ1-2. TRBV21-1 is reported as a pseudogene. The CDR3 is made up of 15 amino acids.